Below are 5 T cell receptor beta chains sequenced from a single sample in a study of blood T cell repertoires in COVID-19. This table comes from immunoSEQ multiplex PCR, and its TCRdb copy is limited to in-frame clones, with some not included. The table records approximately 470,000 clones, roughly 85% of them present only once. Sequencing used peripheral blood. These receptor sequences come from a human donor in a cohort sampled during active COVID-19.

V gene TRBV4-1 combines with J gene TRBJ2-1; 9 nucleotides align to TRBD2. From germline, CDR1 is MGHRA and CDR2 YSYEKL. The CDR3 loop spans 18 amino acids. Trimming removed 0 bases from V and 3 bases from J; junction bases left unmatched: 9. In DNA form, the CDR3 reads TGCGCCAGCAGCCAAGATCCGAGCGGGAGGCAAAACTACAATGAGCAGTTCTTC. Encoded protein: CASSQDPSGRQNYNEQFF.

The chain couples TRBV14 to TRBJ2-7, with a tentative D call TRBD2 (6 bases). CDR3 length equals 17 residues. The V gene's germline CDR1 is SGHDN and CDR2 FVKESK. V was trimmed by 0 bases and J by 5 bases, leaving 20 bases between them. CDR3 sequence: CASSQDSSSLASNEQYF. The CDR3 DNA follows: TGTGCCAGCAGCCAAGATTCCTCAAGCCTAGCGAGCAACGAGCAGTACTTC. Variable domain in full (rest from reference TRBV14 and TRBJ2-7): EAGVTQFPSHSVIEKGQTVTLRCDPISGHDNLYWYRRVMGKEIKFLLHFVKESKQDESGMPNNRFLAERTGGTYSTLKVQPAELEDSGVYFCASSQDSSSLASNEQYFGPGTRLTVT.

The rearrangement links TRBV11-2 to TRBJ2-1; 7 nucleotides agree with TRBD2. From germline, CDR1 is SGHAT and CDR2 FQNNGV. The V gene end was trimmed by 3 bases and the J gene end by 5 bases; junction bases not matched to a gene: 7. CDR3 size: 15 residues. The CDR3 DNA sequence: TGTGCCAGCAGCTTGGCAAGCGGGGCTAACAATGAGCAGTTCTTC. It yields the protein CASSLASGANNEQFF.

V and J are TRBV6-5 and TRBJ1-1; 7 bases agree with TRBD1. The germline CDR1 and CDR2 sequences are MNHEY and SVGAGI. CDR3 length: 15 amino acids. The J segment lost 0 bases and the V segment lost 4 bases, leaving 5 bases of the junction unmatched. The CDR3 region is CASSFPGQMNTEAFF. The CDR3 region has the DNA TGTGCCAGCAGTTTCCCGGGACAGATGAACACTGAAGCTTTCTTT.

V is TRBV6-2 or TRBV6-3 and J is TRBJ1-4; TRBD1 agrees at 7 bases. The trim removed 6 bases at V and 5 bases at J, leaving 12 bases unmatched. Germline V lookup: CDR1 MNHEY, CDR2 SVGEGT. The CDR3 totals 16 residues. CDR3 loop: CASSKTTGTENEKLFF. In nucleotides, the CDR3 is TGTGCCAGCAGCAAGACTACCGGGACAGAAAATGAAAAACTGTTTTTT.